This entry lists 25 T cell receptor beta chains sequenced from one sample in a study of blood T cell repertoires in COVID-19. The method was immunoSEQ multiplex PCR; TCRdb's version includes in-frame clones alone and lacks a portion of them. The data show 200,000 to 250,000 clones, with roughly 84% seen just once and approximately 10% held by the top ten. The sample consisted of peripheral blood. Receptors were obtained from a man between 45 and 60 years old with active or convalescent COVID-19.

This sequence joins TRBV12-3 or TRBV12-4 and TRBJ1-2; 8 positions match TRBD1. V was clipped by 2 bases and J by 7 bases; unmatched bases: 3. This CDR3 spans 13 amino acids. CDR3 DNA sequence: TGTGCCAGCAGTTTACAGGGGGCTCTTGGCTACACCTTC. As protein: CASSLQGALGYTF.

The chain recombines TRBV2 with TRBJ1-3; 8 bases are shared with TRBD1. The CDR3 sequence is 15 residues long. J gave up 2 bases and V 2 bases, and 2 bases lay outside the gene matches. Looked up from germline, CDR1 is SNHLY and CDR2 is FYNNEI. CDR3 nucleotide sequence: TGTGCCAGCAGTGAACAGGGGGCGGCTGGAAACACCATATATTTT. Amino acids: CASSEQGAAGNTIYF.

The chain carries TRBV7-3 and TRBJ2-3; 8 bases are shared with TRBD2. In germline, CDR1 is SGHTA, CDR2 FQGTGA. The length of the CDR3 is 17 residues. V trimming: 3 bases; J trimming: 0 bases; junction bases outside the gene matches: 8. CDR3 in amino acids: CASSFHILAASTDTQYF. The DNA for the CDR3 is TGTGCCAGCAGCTTCCACATACTAGCGGCTAGCACAGATACGCAGTATTTT.

The gene calls are TRBV30 and TRBJ1-6; D is perhaps TRBD1 (6 bases). CDR1 and CDR2 from the germline V gene are GTSNPN and SVGIG (reference sequence). The V and J ends lost 0 bases and 8 bases respectively, with 23 bases between them. This CDR3 contains 18 residues. In nucleotides, the CDR3 is TGTGCCTGGAGTGTTCGTTATGGGGCCCTGACAGGAGATTCACCCCTCCACTTT. It codes for CAWSVRYGALTGDSPLHF.

This chain connects TRBV24-1 to TRBJ2-1; D may be TRBD2 (6 bases). CDR1 is KGHDR and CDR2 is SFDVKD in the germline V gene. V was pared by 5 bases and J by 9 bases, with 13 bases between. CDR3 size: 13 residues. The CDR3 region has the DNA TGTGCCACCAGTGCCTCCTCCGGGGGTGAGCAGTTCTTC. Translation: CATSASSGGEQFF.

J is TRBJ2-2 and V is TRBV6-5; a possible D gene is TRBD1 (7 bases). With 3 bases removed from V and 7 bases from J, the gap between germline ends came to 9 bases. Per germline, CDR1 MNHEY and CDR2 SVGAGI. CDR3 size: 13 residues. CDR3 nucleotide sequence: TGTGCCAGCAGTTATCAGGGGGGCGGGGAGCTGTTTTTT. It is translated as CASSYQGGGELFF.

This sequence joins TRBV21-1 and TRBJ1-1; TRBD1 reflects the table's D call only, with no check against the DNA. TRBV21-1 is a pseudogene. This CDR3 is built from 14 residues. The CDR3 region is CASSNRDRTTEAFF. CDR3 in DNA: TGTGCCAGCAGCAACCGGGACAGGACCACTGAAGCTTTCTTT.

This clone came up once. CDR3 coding DNA: TGTGCCAGCAGAGACACTAGGAGCTCCTATAATTCACCCCTCCACTTT. Translating gives CASRDTRSSYNSPLHF. The gene calls are TRBV25-1 and TRBJ1-6; D not certain. The germline V gene has CDR1 MGHDK and CDR2 SYGVNS. The CDR3 covers 16 residues. V was trimmed by 6 bases and J by 0 bases, leaving 12 bases between them.

The genes are TRBV12-5 and TRBJ2-1; 8 positions match TRBD1. Germline V gene lookup returns CDR1 LGHNT and CDR2 FRNRAP. This CDR3 has 16 residues. Trimming cost V 0 bases and J 8 bases; bases outside gene matches: 9. DNA for the CDR3: TGTGCTAGTGGTTTGGTACGGGCAGGGGGCCGGGATGAGCAGTTCTTC. It yields the protein CASGLVRAGGRDEQFF.

This sequence joins TRBV14 and TRBJ1-4; D is ambiguous. The V end lost 2 bases, the J end lost 10 bases, and 8 bases lay between the germline ends. CDR3 length equals 12 residues. In germline, CDR1 is SGHDN, CDR2 FVKESK. The CDR3 sequence is CASSQREGKLFF. The DNA for the CDR3 is TGTGCCAGCAGCCAACGTGAGGGAAAACTGTTTTTT. Based on the CDR3 plus reference TRBV14 and TRBJ1-4, the full variable domain is EAGVTQFPSHSVIEKGQTVTLRCDPISGHDNLYWYRRVMGKEIKFLLHFVKESKQDESGMPNNRFLAERTGGTYSTLKVQPAELEDSGVYFCASSQREGKLFFGSGTQLSVL.

V usage is TRBV3-1 (or the pseudogene TRBV3-2) and J usage is TRBJ1-2; D is possibly TRBD1 (5 bases). CDR1 is LGHDT, CDR2 YNNKEL, per germline (reference sequence). The CDR3 has 12 residues. V lost 2 bases to trimming and J lost 14 bases, with 15 bases between them. The CDR3 coding sequence is TGTGCCAGCAGCCAAAGACCAGGGTCCAAGACCTTC. It encodes CASSQRPGSKTF.

This clone appeared a few times. V gene TRBV9 combines with J gene TRBJ1-6; D ambiguous. Germline values: CDR1 SGDLS, CDR2 YYNGEE. V lost 4 bases to trimming and J lost 6 bases, with 5 bases between them. This CDR3 spans 12 amino acids. This CDR3 reads CASSLSNSPLHF. For the CDR3, the DNA is TGTGCCAGCAGCCTTTCTAATTCACCCCTCCACTTT.

This rearrangement joins TRBV7-8 to TRBJ2-2, with 9 bases that match TRBD1. The CDR3 covers 16 residues. Germline assignment: CDR1 SGHVS and CDR2 FQNEAQ. Trimming at V came to 5 bases and at J to 3 bases, leaving 7 bases not matched to a gene. CDR3 residues: CASSTYRGLYTGELFF. The CDR3 nucleotides are TGTGCCAGCAGCACATACAGGGGGCTCTACACCGGGGAGCTGTTTTTT.

This rearrangement joins TRBV21-1 to TRBJ2-7; the listed D gene, TRBD1, was not tested against the DNA. TRBV21-1 is shown as a pseudogene. The CDR3 has 19 amino acids. The CDR3 DNA follows: TGTGCCAGCAGCAAAGAACCGGGACAGCAGTTTTCCCGCACCTACGAGCAGTACGTC. This gives the protein CASSKEPGQQFSRTYEQYV.

The chain carries TRBV27 and TRBJ1-5; tentative D call: TRBD1 (5 bases). The germline gives CDR1 MNHEY, CDR2 SMNVEV (reference sequence). The V gene lost 4 bases and the J gene lost 11 bases, with 18 bases spanning the gap. The CDR3 spans 14 residues. CDR3 sequence: CASSSLTDQGAQHF. As DNA, the CDR3 is TGTGCCAGCAGTTCGTTAACAGACCAAGGGGCCCAGCATTTT.

This chain joins TRBV5-4 and TRBJ1-1; 8 bases fit TRBD1. The J segment lost 7 bases and the V segment lost 5 bases, leaving 7 bases of the junction unmatched. Per germline, CDR1 SGHNT and CDR2 YYREEE (reference sequence). The CDR3 has 13 amino acids. CDR3 in DNA: TGTGCCAGCAGGGGACAGGAGCCGATTGAAGCTTTCTTT. Residues: CASRGQEPIEAFF.

The chain combines TRBV2 with TRBJ2-6; 13 nucleotides agree with TRBD2. The CDR3 length is 18 residues. Germline V CDR1 and CDR2: SNHLY, FYNNEI. With V trimmed by 3 bases and J by 0 bases, 2 bases remained unmatched. As DNA, the CDR3 is TGTGCCAGCAGTGAGACTAGCGGGGGGTTCTCTGGGGCCAACGTCCTGACTTTC. Translated, it gives CASSETSGGFSGANVLTF. The entire variable domain, with the rest obtained from reference TRBV2 and TRBJ2-6, is as follows: EPEVTQTPSHQVTQMGQEVILRCVPISNHLYFYWYRQILGQKVEFLVSFYNNEISEKSEIFDDQFSVERPDGSNFTLKIRSTKLEDSAMYFCASSETSGGFSGANVLTFGAGSRLTVL.

This clone was recorded once. The chain carries TRBV9 and TRBJ2-5; 7 positions match TRBD1. CDR3 length: 15 amino acids. Germline CDR1 and CDR2: SGDLS and YYNGEE. After removal of 3 bases from V and 5 bases from J, the junction contained 10 bases not matched to a gene. The CDR3 loop is CASSALDRDVETQYF. The DNA of the CDR3 is TGTGCCAGCAGCGCCCTTGACAGGGACGTGGAGACCCAGTACTTC.

This rearrangement joins TRBV18 to TRBJ2-1; D is possibly TRBD1 (6 bases). Looked up from germline, CDR1 is KGHSH and CDR2 is LQKENI. This CDR3 has 15 residues. Trimming stripped 3 bases from V and 7 bases from J, with 16 bases between. The CDR3 DNA follows: TGTGCCAGCTCACCGCCATCCAGGGGTGGAAATGAGCAGTTCTTC. This sequence encodes CASSPPSRGGNEQFF.

The rearrangement links TRBV5-1 to TRBJ2-5; D ambiguous. V was pared by 0 bases and J by 2 bases, with 8 bases between. The CDR3 extends over 14 amino acids. CDR1 is SGHRS, CDR2 YFSETQ, per germline. The CDR3 is CASSLEPLQETQYF. CDR3 DNA sequence: TGCGCCAGCAGCTTGGAGCCTCTTCAAGAGACCCAGTACTTC.

V usage is TRBV5-1 and J usage is TRBJ1-3; no clear D gene. V was pared by 4 bases and J by 4 bases, with 18 bases between. This CDR3 is 16 amino acids long. Germline CDR1 and CDR2: SGHRS and YFSETQ. CDR3 in amino acids: CASSPLEAVPGNTIYF. The CDR3 DNA sequence: TGCGCCAGCAGCCCCCTGGAGGCCGTTCCAGGAAACACCATATATTTT.

The V call is TRBV7-2, the J call TRBJ2-2; unclear D gene. Deletions cut 1 base from V and 4 bases from J, with 4 bases between. Germline V gives CDR1 SGHTA, CDR2 FQGNSA. The CDR3 length is 13 residues. The CDR3 DNA follows: TGTGCCAGCAGCTTAGTCTTCACCGGGGAGCTGTTTTTT. It encodes CASSLVFTGELFF.

The chain employs TRBV6-2 or TRBV6-3 and TRBJ1-2; possibly TRBD1 for D (6 bases). V was clipped by 5 bases and J by 4 bases, with 14 bases between them. This CDR3 is 14 amino acids long. The germline CDR1 and CDR2 sequences are MNHEY and SVGEGT. The CDR3 bases are TGTGCCAGCAGTAAGGACAGTCAGGGCTATGGCTACACCTTC. This codes for CASSKDSQGYGYTF.

The sample holds a few counts of this clone. Other DNA sequences in this specimen translate into the identical CDR3. This sequence joins TRBV7-2 and TRBJ2-2; the D is unclear. The CDR3 runs 13 residues. The V and J ends lost 3 bases and 2 bases respectively, with 4 bases between them. CDR1 and CDR2 from the germline V gene are SGHTA and FQGNSA. The CDR3 sequence: CASSFLNTGELFF. The CDR3 region has the DNA TGTGCCAGCAGCTTTTTAAACACCGGGGAGCTGTTTTTT.

This clone was counted once. This chain joins TRBV5-1 and TRBJ2-2; 10 bases agree with TRBD1. Unmatched junction bases numbered 7, after V lost 5 bases and J lost 0 bases. CDR1 is SGHRS, CDR2 YFSETQ, per germline. This CDR3 has 17 residues. The CDR3 spells CASSYDRGLSNTGELFF. The DNA of the CDR3 is TGCGCCAGCAGTTACGACAGGGGGCTGTCGAACACCGGGGAGCTGTTTTTT.